This T cell receptor beta chain was identified during a study of T cell changes during pregnancy in multiple sclerosis. Looked up from germline, CDR1 is LGHNA and CDR2 is YNFKEQ. This CDR3 has 16 amino acids. V dropped 2 bases and J dropped 4; count of bases not matched to a gene: 8. Profiling relied on immunoSEQ multiplex PCR, and the TCRdb table lists in-frame clones only, not all of them. The sample comprises tens of thousands of clones, approximately 89% of which are singletons, and roughly 5.6% rests with the top ten. This sequence originates from a female donor in good health, enrolled as a control in a pregnancy study. The chain couples TRBV4-2 to TRBJ2-3, with 8 positions matching TRBD2. The sample was peripheral blood, taken in the first trimester of pregnancy. The DNA for the CDR3 is TGTGCCAGCAGCCAACAAGCGGGAGTCCGGGCAGATACGCAGTATTTT. Translation: CASSQQAGVRADTQYF.